This TCR beta chain was identified in a study of Ad26.COV2.S vaccination and SARS-CoV-2 variants. In the study overall: Each vaccinee took Ad26.COV2.S intramuscularly, once or twice 56 days apart.

The treatment: about 20 received Ad26.COV2.S at low or high dose, single or two shots; five or six received placebo; per-sample allocation not given. Samples were taken on day 63 after the first vaccine or placebo injection. An adult of 18-55 years in Boston served as donor. The assay was immunoSEQ multiplex PCR, and TCRdb's table has in-frame clones only and misses some. The top ten hold 6.4% of the sample, which has around 340,000 clones, less than 90% seen once. V shed 5 bases, J shed 4 bases, and the junction held 10 bases outside the gene matches. This CDR3 region has 16 residues. Germline V gene data show CDR1 as SGHTA and CDR2 as FQGTGA.

This specimen was peripheral blood, taken in a trial of Ad26.COV2.S vaccine versus placebo. The clonotype was recovered from a person aged 18-60 years who received the Ad26.COV2.S COVID-19 vaccine or a placebo. J is TRBJ2-3 and V is TRBV7-3; the match to TRBD1 covers 9 bases. The CDR3 nucleotides are TGTGCCAGCAGCCCCAATCCGGGACAGGGATCAGATACGCAGTATTTT. Its translation is CASSPNPGQGSDTQYF.